The T cell receptor (beta chain) under discussion was sequenced for a study of radiation and T cells in renal cell carcinoma. Time point reported: blood 4 weeks post-SBRT, at nephrectomy. This sample's treatment: 15 Gy SBRT to primary tumor, nephrectomy 4 weeks later. The germline gives CDR1 LNHDA, CDR2 SQIVND (reference sequence). Trimming at V came to 3 bases and at J to 9 bases, leaving 7 bases not matched to a gene. The CDR3 has 13 amino acids. Generated by immunoSEQ multiplex PCR, the TCRdb table keeps only in-frame clones and is missing some. The sample lists 120,000 to 150,000 clones, 86% seen once, with about 17% in the top ten.

The TCR was taken from a woman between 45 and 65 years old with renal cell carcinoma. Source: blood, taken from a patient whose treatment included radiotherapy and nephrectomy. The chain employs TRBV19 and TRBJ2-5, with 7 bases that match TRBD1. DNA for the CDR3: TGTGCCAGTAGTATGGTCGACAGGGTGGCCCAGTACTTC. As protein: CASSMVDRVAQYF. Looking up the rest from reference TRBV19 and TRBJ2-5 gives the full variable domain: DGGITQSPKYLFRKEGQNVTLSCEQNLNHDAMYWYRQDPGQGLRLIYYSQIVNDFQKGDIAEGYSVSREKKESFPLTVTSAQKNPTAFYLCASSMVDRVAQYFGPGTRLLVL.